Listed here are 18 T cell receptor beta chains from one sample, sequenced in a study of T cell repertoires in cytomegalovirus infection (dated by TCRdb to between 2018 and 2021). No antigen is known for these receptors. The instrument was an Illumina HiSeq 1500. TCRdb reprocessing: public reads trimmed at Q25 with fastp, clones called with MiXCR, in-frame beta chains kept. For every CDR3 protein sequence, its rows merge into one entry that carries the most common genes and DNA. Counted in this sample were approximately 770,000 distinct CDR3 sequences; under 35% of them appeared once. Less than 15% of the sample comes from the top ten. What this sample's treatment or condition label stands for: in vitro stimulation with specific CMV peptide epitopes to enrich CMV-specific T cells. Here the sequenced sample was cultured CD8+ T cells from PBMCs, taken from culture after CMV antigen stimulation. The receptors derive from a human donor in good health (CMV status not recorded). Some clones in this sample may be carry-over from other donors' samples.

This clonotype was counted a few times. The chain is built from TRBV4-1 and TRBJ2-7; TRBD1 aligns across 7 bases. The junction had 7 bases not matched to a gene; V was cut back by 0 bases and J by 2 bases. The CDR3 runs 16 residues. CDR1 is MGHRA and CDR2 is YSYEKL in the germline V gene. The CDR3 sequence: CASSQEERGGTYEQYF. CDR3 coding DNA: TGCGCCAGCAGCCAAGAAGAGCGAGGGGGCACCTACGAGCAGTACTTC.

This chain links TRBV6-4 with TRBJ1-2; D might be TRBD1 (5 bases). Per the germline V gene, CDR1 is MRHNA and CDR2 is SNTAGT. V gave up 3 bases and J gave up 0 bases, with 14 bases separating them. The CDR3 runs 16 residues. CDR3 protein: CASSEGQGPPNYGYTF. CDR3 DNA: TGTGCCAGCAGTGAGGGGCAGGGTCCACCTAACTATGGCTACACCTTC.

The rearrangement joins TRBV7-9 to TRBJ1-2; D is ambiguous. Germline CDR1 reads SEHNR; CDR2 reads FQNEAQ (reference sequence). Trimming stripped 1 base from V and 4 bases from J, with 10 bases between. The CDR3 length is 14 residues. The CDR3 reads CASSLGDTIYGYTF. CDR3 sequence (DNA): TGTGCCAGCAGCTTAGGAGATACGATCTATGGCTACACCTTC.

This clonotype was found a few times. The CDR3 sequence: CASSSPGGLDEQFF. The DNA of the CDR3 is TGTGCCAGCAGCTCACCGGGGGGACTGGATGAGCAGTTCTTC. The chain couples TRBV7-9 to TRBJ2-1; TRBD2 agrees at 7 bases. Germline CDR1 is SEHNR and CDR2 is FQNEAQ (reference sequence). This CDR3 contains 14 residues. With V trimmed by 4 bases and J by 8 bases, 8 bases remained unmatched.

This clonotype was detected only a few times. The rearrangement joins TRBV12-3 or TRBV12-4 to TRBJ1-6, with TRBD1 identical over 8 bases. With V trimmed by 5 bases and J by 11 bases, 5 bases remained unmatched. CDR3 length equals 13 residues. CDR3 in amino acids: CASSGQGNPPLHF. The CDR3 DNA reads TGTGCCAGCAGTGGACAGGGCAATCCACCCCTCCACTTT.

This clonotype was recorded many times. The chain employs TRBV7-6 and TRBJ2-1, with 11 bases lining up with TRBD2. Germline trimming cut 3 bases from V and 7 bases from J; bases unmatched to any gene: 14. Germline lookup yields CDR1 SGHVS and CDR2 FNYEAQ. CDR3 length: 18 residues. CDR3 loop: CASSFLAGGLTKMNEQFF. The DNA for the CDR3 is TGTGCCAGCAGCTTTCTAGCGGGGGGCCTGACGAAAATGAATGAGCAGTTCTTC. Full variable domain (rest looked up from reference TRBV7-6 and TRBJ2-1): GAGVSQSPRYKVTKRGQDVALRCDPISGHVSLYWYRQALGQGPEFLTYFNYEAQQDKSGLPNDRFSAERPEGSISTLTIQRTEQRDSAMYRCASSFLAGGLTKMNEQFFGPGTRLTVL.

This chain uses TRBV5-1 with TRBJ2-2, with 7 nucleotides matching TRBD1. CDR1 SGHRS and CDR2 YFSETQ come from the germline V gene. CDR3 length: 17 residues. V lost 4 bases to trimming and J lost 2 bases; unmatched junction nucleotides: 11. The CDR3 nucleotides are TGCGCCAGCAGCCACCGGGCACAAGGGGGCAACACCGGGGAGCTGTTTTTT. As protein: CASSHRAQGGNTGELFF.

This chain joins TRBV9 and TRBJ2-5; either TRBD1 or TRBD2 may fit D (6 bases each). Germline CDR1 reads SGDLS; CDR2 reads YYNGEE. This CDR3 is built from 15 residues. Trimming cost V 0 bases and J 4 bases, with 13 bases left between them. The CDR3 nucleotides are TGTGCCAGCAGCGTAGCTGGAGGGACATCAGAGACCCAGTACTTC. Encoded protein: CASSVAGGTSETQYF.

This clonotype was seen more than once but under ten times. This chain joins TRBV4-1 and TRBJ1-5; the match to TRBD1 covers 9 bases. The V gene's germline CDR1 is MGHRA and CDR2 YSYEKL. V was clipped by 4 bases and J by 1 base; unmatched bases: 5. This CDR3 is built from 16 residues. The CDR3 region has the DNA TGCGCCAGCAGCCCTCTCGGACAGGGGAGCAATCAGCCCCAGCATTTT. It specifies CASSPLGQGSNQPQHF.

This clonotype came up a few times. The rearrangement joins TRBV7-4 to TRBJ2-3; D gene ambiguous. Germline V gene data show CDR1 as SGHVT and CDR2 as SQSDAQ. Trimming shortened V by 4 bases and J by 0 bases, and 14 bases separated the two germline ends. The CDR3 runs 16 residues. The DNA for the CDR3 is TGTGCCAGCAGCTCCTTTAACGAGATTAGCACAGATACGCAGTATTTT. Translation gives CASSSFNEISTDTQYF.

Details on this clonotype: This clone may be a read error of a much larger clone one base away. This CDR3 fails to terminate in the conserved phenylalanine or tryptophan, so it likely reflects a read error. In DNA form, the CDR3 reads TGTGCCAGCAAACCGTCATGGGGGTTCCCCAACGAGCAGTACGAC. It encodes CASKPSWGFPNEQYD. The rearrangement joins TRBV6-8 to TRBJ2-7, with D perhaps given as TRBD1 or TRBD2 (5 bases each). The CDR3 is made up of 15 amino acids. Germline CDR1 and CDR2: MNHGY and SAAAGT. V was pared by 7 bases and J by 5 bases, with 21 bases between.

This rearrangement joins TRBV10-3 to TRBJ1-1, with a weak D call TRBD1 (6 bases). Germline CDR1 ENHRY, CDR2 SYGVKD. The CDR3 runs to 17 residues. Trimming cost V 6 bases and J 0 bases, with 20 bases left between them. This chain's CDR3 is CAIRVGQSFSVNTEAFF. In nucleotides, the CDR3 is TGTGCCATCAGGGTGGGACAATCATTCTCCGTGAACACTGAAGCTTTCTTT.

This clonotype was recorded at least ten times. The chain couples TRBV7-9 to TRBJ2-1; 7 bases line up with TRBD2. Trimming at V came to 0 bases and at J to 8 bases, leaving 1 base not matched to a gene. CDR3 length: 13 amino acids. Germline V gene sequence: CDR1 SEHNR, CDR2 FQNEAQ (reference sequence). The CDR3 sequence is CASSLAGGDEQFF. The CDR3 DNA reads as TGTGCCAGCAGCTTAGCGGGGGGGGATGAGCAGTTCTTC.

This clonotype was detected only a few times. The rearrangement joins TRBV6-5 to TRBJ2-1; maybe TRBD1 (6 bases). This CDR3 is 15 amino acids long. The V end lost 0 bases, the J end lost 3 bases, and 9 bases lay between the germline ends. The V gene's germline CDR1 is MNHEY and CDR2 SVGAGI. For the CDR3, the DNA is TGTGCCAGCAGTTACTCCCAGGACAGCTACAATGAGCAGTTCTTC. It yields the protein CASSYSQDSYNEQFF.

This clonotype was observed at least ten times. This chain joins TRBV6-1 and TRBJ1-2; possibly TRBD1 for D (6 bases). Germline CDR1 MNHNS, CDR2 SASEGT. The CDR3 is made up of 19 amino acids. V lost 4 bases, J lost 5 bases, and 29 bases lay in between. CDR3 sequence: CASSGLQEQGKDTTYGYTF. CDR3 nucleotides: TGTGCCAGCAGTGGACTCCAGGAGCAGGGGAAGGACACAACGTATGGCTACACCTTC.

The chain recombines TRBV7-3 with TRBJ2-1, with 9 positions matching TRBD2. The J segment lost 9 bases and the V segment lost 11 bases, leaving 8 bases of the junction unmatched. The CDR3 totals 12 residues. Germline values: CDR1 SGHTA, CDR2 FQGTGA. This CDR3 is CASAGGWGEQFF. The CDR3 DNA is TGTGCCTCAGCGGGGGGCTGGGGTGAGCAGTTCTTC. The entire variable domain, with the rest obtained from reference TRBV7-3 and TRBJ2-1, is as follows: GAGVSQTPSNKVTEKGKYVELRCDPISGHTALYWYRQSLGQGPEFLIYFQGTGAADDSGLPNDRFFAVRPEGSVSTLKIQRTERGDSAVYLCASAGGWGEQFFGPGTRLTVL.

In its sample, this clonotype was seen a few times. The V and J genes are TRBV4-1 and TRBJ1-5; D call uncertain. Per the germline V gene, CDR1 is MGHRA and CDR2 is YSYEKL. The CDR3 contains 16 residues. V lost 0 bases and J lost 0, with 9 bases in between. CDR3 amino acids: CASSQERGSSNQPQHF. The CDR3 DNA is TGCGCCAGCAGCCAAGAAAGAGGGAGTAGCAATCAGCCCCAGCATTTT.

A few counts support this clonotype. V usage is TRBV7-9 and J usage is TRBJ2-1; D possibly uses TRBD1 or TRBD2 (5 bases each). CDR1 is SEHNR and CDR2 is FQNEAQ in the germline V gene (reference sequence). Trimming pared 4 bases from V and 9 bases from J, leaving 10 bases between. The CDR3 runs to 12 residues. The CDR3 bases are TGTGCCAGCAGCTGGGGGACGGCTGAGCAGTTCTTC. The encoded protein is CASSWGTAEQFF.